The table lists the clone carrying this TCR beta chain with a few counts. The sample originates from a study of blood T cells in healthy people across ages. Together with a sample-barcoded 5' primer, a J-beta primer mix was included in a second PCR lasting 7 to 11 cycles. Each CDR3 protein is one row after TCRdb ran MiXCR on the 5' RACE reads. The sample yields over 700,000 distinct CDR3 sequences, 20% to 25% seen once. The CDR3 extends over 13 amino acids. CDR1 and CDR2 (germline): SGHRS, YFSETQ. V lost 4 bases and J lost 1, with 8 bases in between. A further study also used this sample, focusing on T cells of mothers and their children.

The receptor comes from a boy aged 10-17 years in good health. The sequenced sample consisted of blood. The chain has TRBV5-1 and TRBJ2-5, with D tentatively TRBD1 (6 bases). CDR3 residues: CASSQGFQETQYF. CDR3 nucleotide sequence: TGCGCCAGCAGCCAGGGGTTCCAAGAGACCCAGTACTTC.